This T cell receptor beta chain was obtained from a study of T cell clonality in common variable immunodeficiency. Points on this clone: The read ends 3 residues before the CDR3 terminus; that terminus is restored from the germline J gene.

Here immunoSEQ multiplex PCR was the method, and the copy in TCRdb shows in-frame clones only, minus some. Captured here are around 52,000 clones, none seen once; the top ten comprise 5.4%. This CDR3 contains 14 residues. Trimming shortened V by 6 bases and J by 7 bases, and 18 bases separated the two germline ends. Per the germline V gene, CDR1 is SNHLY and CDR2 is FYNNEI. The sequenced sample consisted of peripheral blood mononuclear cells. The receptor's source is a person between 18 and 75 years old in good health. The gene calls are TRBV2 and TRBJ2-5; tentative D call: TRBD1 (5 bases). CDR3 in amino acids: CASSPEARAVTQYF. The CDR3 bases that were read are TGTGCCAGCAGCCCCGAGGCCAGGGCAGTGACC.